This T cell receptor (beta chain) emerged from a study of blood T cell repertoires in COVID-19. Study at large: From the United States, Italy and Spain came samples of acute and convalescent COVID-19.

The authors' processing: The assay estimated nucleated cells by amplifying reference gene primers. Assay used: immunoSEQ multiplex PCR; TCRdb lists only in-frame clones, some missing. Clone size and the V and J calls come from that table; the DNA yielded D and trimming. The table shows under 350,000 clones, with roughly nine tenths occurring only once. Grouping used clinical history reported by participants in a survey and questionnaire. The study counted Cohort 3 donors as recovered given two negative PCRs, clearance, or symptom resolution. The CDR3 covers 14 residues. V was pared by 4 bases and J by 2 bases, with 12 bases between. The germline V gene encodes CDR1 SEHNR and CDR2 FQNEAQ (reference sequence).

This chain joins TRBV7-9 and TRBJ2-7, with D perhaps TRBD1 (5 bases). This sequence originates from a woman aged 18-35 years who had recovered from COVID-19. Sequencing was carried out using PBMCs or T cells enriched from blood (not recorded which). CDR3 coding DNA: TGTGCCAGCAGCTGGGGCCTAAGCACCTACGAGCAGTACTTC. It translates to CASSWGLSTYEQYF.